Below are 18 T cell receptor beta chains sequenced from a single sample in a study of T cells in Graves' hyperthyroidism and ophthalmopathy. TCR beta CDR3 region amplification was performed from RNA transcripts. Initially, a first-round RT-PCR of the TCR CDR3 employed the HTBI primer set. Each CDR3 protein is one row after TCRdb ran MiXCR on the multiplex PCR reads. The sample yields a few hundred thousand distinct CDR3 sequences, about 16% seen once. The sample was blood. Receptors were obtained from a woman in her thirties with Graves' ophthalmopathy.

This clonotype came up many times. The chain couples TRBV7-2 to TRBJ2-7; D ambiguous. Germline CDR1 and CDR2: SGHTA and FQGNSA. The length of the CDR3 is 15 residues. Trimming stripped 1 base from V and 7 bases from J, with 17 bases between. As DNA, the CDR3 is TGTGCCAGCAGCTTAGGATCGGCGTATGGCGTAGAGCAGTACTTC. Translating gives CASSLGSAYGVEQYF.

This rearrangement joins TRBV5-4 to TRBJ2-7; D not certain. The CDR3 has 13 residues. The V gene's germline CDR1 is SGHNT and CDR2 YYREEE (reference sequence). Between the trimmed V and J ends, which lost 5 bases and 3 bases, there was a span of 12 bases. Here the CDR3 reads CASSHDNLYEQYF. DNA for the CDR3: TGTGCCAGCAGTCATGACAATCTCTACGAGCAGTACTTC.

This clonotype has ten or more counts. The chain employs TRBV7-9 and TRBJ2-7; D tentatively reads TRBD1 or TRBD2 (5 bases each). This CDR3 has 15 amino acids. Per the germline V gene, CDR1 is SEHNR and CDR2 is FQNEAQ (reference sequence). V was trimmed by 3 bases and J by 3 bases, leaving 15 bases between them. In nucleotides, the CDR3 is TGTGCCAGCAGCTTGGGTCGGGGCCCACACTACGAGCAGTACTTC. Encoded protein: CASSLGRGPHYEQYF.

The rearrangement uses TRBV12-3 or TRBV12-4 and TRBJ2-3; D possibly corresponds to TRBD2 (6 bases). This CDR3 has 16 amino acids. The ends were cut back, 10 bases at V and 4 bases at J, with 24 bases in the middle. CDR3 bases: TGTGCCACCCTACCCCCCCCGGGAGTGATTCCAGATACGCAGTATTTT. It is translated as CATLPPPGVIPDTQYF.

This clonotype showed up many times. This chain links TRBV20-1 with TRBJ2-7; 7 bases map to TRBD1. The CDR3 contains 13 residues. Germline CDR1 DFQATT, CDR2 SNEGSKA (reference sequence). Losses at the gene ends were 5 bases for V and 1 base for J; bases not matched to a gene: 5. The CDR3 coding sequence is TGCAGTGCTCCTGGGACAGTTTCCTACGAGCAGTACTTC. Its protein is CSAPGTVSYEQYF.

This clonotype is a singleton in its sample. The chain is built from TRBV29-1 and TRBJ1-5; 7 bases align to TRBD1. The germline V gene has CDR1 SQVTM and CDR2 ANQGSEA. The CDR3 is 13 residues long. The J segment lost 6 bases and the V segment lost 5 bases, leaving 7 bases of the junction unmatched. CDR3 protein: CSVREGAGQPQHF. The CDR3 DNA is TGCAGCGTTAGGGAGGGGGCAGGTCAGCCCCAGCATTTT.

V and J are TRBV6-2 or TRBV6-3 and TRBJ2-3; 8 bases agree with TRBD1. This CDR3 has 14 amino acids. Germline V lookup: CDR1 MNHEY, CDR2 SVGEGT. J was trimmed by 4 bases and V by 5 bases; bases with no gene match: 5. This CDR3 is CASSRQGRSDTQYF. In nucleotides, the CDR3 is TGTGCCAGCAGTCGACAGGGGAGGTCAGATACGCAGTATTTT.

This clonotype was counted a few times. This CDR3 is CASTHLAEAFF. The CDR3 nucleotides read TGTGCCAGCACTCATCTCGCTGAAGCTTTCTTT. The chain combines TRBV3-2 with TRBJ1-1. TRBV3-2 is given as a pseudogene. This CDR3 has 11 amino acids.

The chain combines TRBV7-2 with TRBJ1-2; perhaps TRBD1 as D (6 bases). Germline CDR1 and CDR2: SGHTA and FQGNSA. This CDR3 region has 17 residues. Trimming left V 2 bases short and J 4 bases short, with 20 bases between. CDR3 amino acids: CASSLRRVNRAAYGYTF. Written as DNA, the CDR3 is TGTGCCAGCAGCTTACGTCGTGTGAACAGGGCGGCCTATGGCTACACCTTC.

This clonotype came up many times. The chain links TRBV4-1 to TRBJ2-7; D unresolved. Germline-derived CDR1 and CDR2 are MGHRA and YSYEKL. V was clipped by 0 bases and J by 4 bases, with 10 bases between them. The CDR3 covers 14 residues. CDR3 sequence reads: CASSQDLPPYEQYF. In DNA, the CDR3 is TGCGCCAGCAGCCAAGACCTCCCGCCGTACGAGCAGTACTTC.

This clonotype was picked up many times. The gene calls are TRBV7-6 and TRBJ2-1; tentatively, D is TRBD1 (6 bases). Germline V lookup: CDR1 SGHVS, CDR2 FNYEAQ. This CDR3 contains 18 residues. V was cut by 1 base and J by 7 bases, with 23 bases left in between. This CDR3 is CASSLVRGEHNRPNEQFF. In DNA, the CDR3 is TGTGCCAGCAGCTTAGTCAGGGGAGAGCATAATAGGCCTAATGAGCAGTTCTTC. Drawing the rest from reference TRBV7-6 and TRBJ2-1, the complete variable domain is GAGVSQSPRYKVTKRGQDVALRCDPISGHVSLYWYRQALGQGPEFLTYFNYEAQQDKSGLPNDRFSAERPEGSISTLTIQRTEQRDSAMYRCASSLVRGEHNRPNEQFFGPGTRLTVL.

The chain uses TRBV19 and TRBJ2-3, with a possible D match to TRBD1 (6 bases). CDR3 length: 17 amino acids. Germline lookup yields CDR1 LNHDA and CDR2 SQIVND (reference sequence). Trimming pared 5 bases from V and 4 bases from J, leaving 22 bases between. DNA of the CDR3: TGTGCCAGTAGTCCATTGAGGGACAAAGTCAGGCCAGATACGCAGTATTTT. Translating gives CASSPLRDKVRPDTQYF.

The chain has TRBV6-1 and TRBJ2-1; maybe TRBD2 (5 bases). From germline, CDR1 is MNHNS and CDR2 SASEGT. The V end was cut by 6 bases, the J end by 4 bases, with 16 bases between. This CDR3 has 15 residues. In DNA form, the CDR3 reads TGTGCCAGCAGCGACAAGTCTCGGGGATACAATGAGCAGTTCTTC. This sequence encodes CASSDKSRGYNEQFF.

The chain links TRBV20-1 to TRBJ2-5, with a tentative D call TRBD1 (5 bases). The CDR3 is 13 residues long. Germline V gives CDR1 DFQATT, CDR2 SNEGSKA (reference sequence). V was trimmed by 0 bases and J by 10 bases, leaving 15 bases between them. The CDR3 nucleotides are TGCAGTGCTAGAGAGGGGCCCCCAGAGTACCAGTACTTC. It is translated as CSAREGPPEYQYF.

J is TRBJ2-3 and V is TRBV6-2 or TRBV6-3; D uncertain. The germline CDR1 and CDR2 sequences are MNHEY and SVGEGT. Trimming took 2 bases from V and 3 from J, leaving 9 bases between them. The CDR3 contains 14 residues. The CDR3 nucleotides read TGTGCCAGCAGTTACATCCAGCGTACAGATACGCAGTATTTT. Encoded protein: CASSYIQRTDTQYF.

This clonotype came up many times. The gene calls are TRBV28 and TRBJ2-7; the match to TRBD2 covers 9 bases. The CDR3 covers 15 residues. With 8 bases clipped from V and 2 bases from J, the junction kept 10 bases outside the gene matches. The germline gives CDR1 MDHEN, CDR2 SYDVKM. The CDR3 protein is CASLRGSSGTYEQYF. The CDR3 bases are TGTGCCAGCCTTAGGGGTTCTAGCGGGACCTACGAGCAGTACTTC.

The chain is built from TRBV20-1 and TRBJ2-3; 9 bases fit TRBD2. This CDR3 region has 12 residues. CDR1 and CDR2 from the germline V gene are DFQATT and SNEGSKA (reference sequence). Losses at the gene ends were 7 bases for V and 7 bases for J; bases not matched to a gene: 6. In nucleotides, the CDR3 is TGCAGTGTGGGACTAGCTATGAATACGCAGTATTTT. It codes for CSVGLAMNTQYF.

The V gene is TRBV2, the J gene TRBJ2-7, with 7 bases fitting TRBD1. Germline CDR1 reads SNHLY; CDR2 reads FYNNEI. The V segment lost 8 bases and the J segment 2 bases; nucleotides outside the gene matches: 6. The CDR3 runs to 13 residues. CDR3 loop: CASQTGTTYEQYF. The CDR3 DNA sequence: TGTGCCAGCCAGACAGGGACGACCTACGAGCAGTACTTC.